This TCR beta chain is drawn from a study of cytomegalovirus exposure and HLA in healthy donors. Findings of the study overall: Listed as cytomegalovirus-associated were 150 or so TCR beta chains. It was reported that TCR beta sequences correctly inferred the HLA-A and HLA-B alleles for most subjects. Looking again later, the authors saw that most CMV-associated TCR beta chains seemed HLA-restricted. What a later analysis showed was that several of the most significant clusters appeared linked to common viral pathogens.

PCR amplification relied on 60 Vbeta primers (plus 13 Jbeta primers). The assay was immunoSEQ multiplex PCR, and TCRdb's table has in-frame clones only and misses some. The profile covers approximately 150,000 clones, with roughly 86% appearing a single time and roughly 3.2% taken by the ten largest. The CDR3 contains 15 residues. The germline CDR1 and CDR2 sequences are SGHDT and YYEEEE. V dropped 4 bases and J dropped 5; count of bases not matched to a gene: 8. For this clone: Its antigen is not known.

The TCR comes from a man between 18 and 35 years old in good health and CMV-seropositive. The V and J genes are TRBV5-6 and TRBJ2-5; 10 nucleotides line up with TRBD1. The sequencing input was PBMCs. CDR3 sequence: CASSASPGQGETQYF. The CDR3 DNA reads TGTGCCAGCAGCGCTTCACCGGGACAGGGGGAGACCCAGTACTTC. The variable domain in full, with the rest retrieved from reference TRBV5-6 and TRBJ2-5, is DAGVTQSPTHLIKTRGQQVTLRCSPKSGHDTVSWYQQALGQGPQFIFQYYEEEERQRGNFPDRFSGHQFPNYSSELNVNALLLGDSALYLCASSASPGQGETQYFGPGTRLLVL.